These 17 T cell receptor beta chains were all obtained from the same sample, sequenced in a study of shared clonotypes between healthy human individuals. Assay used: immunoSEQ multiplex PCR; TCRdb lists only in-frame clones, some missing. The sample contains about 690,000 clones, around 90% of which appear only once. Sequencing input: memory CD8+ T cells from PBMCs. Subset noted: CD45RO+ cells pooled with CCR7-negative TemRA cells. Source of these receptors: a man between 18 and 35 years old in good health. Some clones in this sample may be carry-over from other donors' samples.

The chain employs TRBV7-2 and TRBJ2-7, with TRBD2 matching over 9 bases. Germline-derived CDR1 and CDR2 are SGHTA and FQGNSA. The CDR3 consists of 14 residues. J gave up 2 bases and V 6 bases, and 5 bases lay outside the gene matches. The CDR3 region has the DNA TGTGCCAGCAGATTTAGCGGGAGCGCCTACGAGCAGTACTTC. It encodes CASRFSGSAYEQYF.

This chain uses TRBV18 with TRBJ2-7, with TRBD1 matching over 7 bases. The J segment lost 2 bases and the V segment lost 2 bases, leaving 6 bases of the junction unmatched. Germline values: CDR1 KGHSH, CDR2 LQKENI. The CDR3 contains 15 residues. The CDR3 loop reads CASSPRQGVAYEQYF. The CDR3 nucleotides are TGTGCCAGCTCACCAAGGCAGGGGGTGGCCTACGAGCAGTACTTC.

Written as DNA, the CDR3 is TGTGCCAGCAGCTTGGACAGGGGAGAGACCCAGTACTTC. This encodes CASSLDRGETQYF. V gene TRBV5-6 combines with J gene TRBJ2-5; 7 bases match TRBD1. CDR1 is SGHDT, CDR2 YYEEEE, per germline. With 0 bases clipped from V and 4 bases from J, the junction kept 0 bases outside the gene matches. The length of the CDR3 is 13 residues.

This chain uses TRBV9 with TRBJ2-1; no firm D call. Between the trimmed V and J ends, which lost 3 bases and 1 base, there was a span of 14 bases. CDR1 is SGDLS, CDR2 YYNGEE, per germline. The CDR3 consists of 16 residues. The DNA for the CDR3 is TGTGCCAGCAGCGCCCCGTCGACGGATTCCTACAATGAGCAGTTCTTC. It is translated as CASSAPSTDSYNEQFF.

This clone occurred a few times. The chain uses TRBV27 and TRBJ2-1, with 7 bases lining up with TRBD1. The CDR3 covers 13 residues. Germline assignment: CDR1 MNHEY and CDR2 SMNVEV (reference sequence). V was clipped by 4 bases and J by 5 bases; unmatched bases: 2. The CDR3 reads CASSSGTDNEQFF. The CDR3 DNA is TGTGCCAGCAGTTCCGGGACAGACAATGAGCAGTTCTTC.

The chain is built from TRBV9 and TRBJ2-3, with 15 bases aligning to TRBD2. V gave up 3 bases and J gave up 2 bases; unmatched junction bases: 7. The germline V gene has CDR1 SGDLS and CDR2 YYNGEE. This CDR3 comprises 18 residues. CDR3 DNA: TGTGCCAGCAGCGGCGTCGGGACTAGCGGGAGGCCCACAGATACGCAGTATTTT. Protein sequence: CASSGVGTSGRPTDTQYF.

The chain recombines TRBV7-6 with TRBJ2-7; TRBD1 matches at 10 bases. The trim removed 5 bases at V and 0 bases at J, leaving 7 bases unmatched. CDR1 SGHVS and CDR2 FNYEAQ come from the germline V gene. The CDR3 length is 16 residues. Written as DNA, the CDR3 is TGTGCCAGCAGCAAAAGGACAGGGGGTTCCTCCTACGAGCAGTACTTC. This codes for CASSKRTGGSSYEQYF. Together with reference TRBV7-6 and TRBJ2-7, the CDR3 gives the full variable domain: GAGVSQSPRYKVTKRGQDVALRCDPISGHVSLYWYRQALGQGPEFLTYFNYEAQQDKSGLPNDRFSAERPEGSISTLTIQRTEQRDSAMYRCASSKRTGGSSYEQYFGPGTRLTVT.

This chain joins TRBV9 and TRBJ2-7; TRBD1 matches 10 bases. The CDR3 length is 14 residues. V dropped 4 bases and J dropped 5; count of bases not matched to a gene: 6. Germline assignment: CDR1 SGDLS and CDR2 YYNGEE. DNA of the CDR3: TGTGCCAGCAGCTTACGGACAGGGGGGGACGAGCAGTACTTC. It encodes CASSLRTGGDEQYF. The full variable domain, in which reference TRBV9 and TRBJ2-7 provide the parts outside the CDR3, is DSGVTQTPKHLITATGQRVTLRCSPRSGDLSVYWYQQSLDQGLQFLIQYYNGEERAKGNILERFSAQQFPDLHSELNLSSLELGDSALYFCASSLRTGGDEQYFGPGTRLTVT.

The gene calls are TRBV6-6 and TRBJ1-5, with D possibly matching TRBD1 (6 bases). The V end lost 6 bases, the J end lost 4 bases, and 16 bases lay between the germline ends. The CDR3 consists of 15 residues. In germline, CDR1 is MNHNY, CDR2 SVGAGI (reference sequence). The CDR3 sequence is CASSERQEGNQPQHF. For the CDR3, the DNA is TGTGCCAGCAGCGAACGACAGGAGGGAAATCAGCCCCAGCATTTT.

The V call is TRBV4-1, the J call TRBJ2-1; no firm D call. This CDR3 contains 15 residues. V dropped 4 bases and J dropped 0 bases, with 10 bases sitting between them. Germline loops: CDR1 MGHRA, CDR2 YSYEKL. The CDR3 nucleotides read TGCGCCAGCAGCCCGGGCAGGAGCTCCTACAATGAGCAGTTCTTC. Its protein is CASSPGRSSYNEQFF.

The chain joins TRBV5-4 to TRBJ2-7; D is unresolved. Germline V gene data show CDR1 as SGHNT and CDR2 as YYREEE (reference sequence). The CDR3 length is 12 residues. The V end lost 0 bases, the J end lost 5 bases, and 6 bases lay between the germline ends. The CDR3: CASSLAADEQYF. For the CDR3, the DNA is TGTGCCAGCAGCTTGGCCGCGGACGAGCAGTACTTC.

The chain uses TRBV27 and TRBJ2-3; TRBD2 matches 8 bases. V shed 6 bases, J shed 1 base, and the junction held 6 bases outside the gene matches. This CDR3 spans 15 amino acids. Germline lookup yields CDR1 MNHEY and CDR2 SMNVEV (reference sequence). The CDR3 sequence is CASSRTSSGTDTQYF. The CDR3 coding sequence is TGTGCCAGCAGCCGGACTAGCTCTGGCACAGATACGCAGTATTTT.

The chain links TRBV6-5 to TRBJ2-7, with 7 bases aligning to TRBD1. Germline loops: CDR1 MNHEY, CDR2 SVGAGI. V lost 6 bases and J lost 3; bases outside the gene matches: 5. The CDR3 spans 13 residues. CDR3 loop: CASSPGTVYEQYF. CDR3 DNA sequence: TGTGCCAGCAGCCCCGGGACAGTCTACGAGCAGTACTTC.

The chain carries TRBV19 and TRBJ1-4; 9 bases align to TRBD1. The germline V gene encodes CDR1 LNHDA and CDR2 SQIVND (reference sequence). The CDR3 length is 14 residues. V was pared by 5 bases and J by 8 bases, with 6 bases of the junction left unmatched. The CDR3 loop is CASSSRTGEEKLFF. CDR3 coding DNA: TGTGCCAGTAGTTCACGGACAGGGGAAGAAAAACTGTTTTTT.

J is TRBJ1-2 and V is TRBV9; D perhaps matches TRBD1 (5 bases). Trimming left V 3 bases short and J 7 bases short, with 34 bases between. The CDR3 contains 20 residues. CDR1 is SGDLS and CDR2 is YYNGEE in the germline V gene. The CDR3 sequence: CASSASLRTGELSIPTGYTF. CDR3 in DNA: TGTGCCAGCAGCGCCTCATTGAGGACGGGGGAGTTGTCTATTCCTACTGGCTACACCTTC.

Here the CDR3 reads CASSLTGEFEKLFF. In nucleotides, the CDR3 is TGTGCCAGCAGTTTAACAGGGGAATTCGAAAAACTGTTTTTT. The chain links TRBV27 to TRBJ1-4; TRBD1 matches at 7 bases. The CDR3 has 14 residues. Germline CDR1 and CDR2: MNHEY and SMNVEV (reference sequence). J lost 8 bases, V lost 2 bases, and 5 bases had no gene match.

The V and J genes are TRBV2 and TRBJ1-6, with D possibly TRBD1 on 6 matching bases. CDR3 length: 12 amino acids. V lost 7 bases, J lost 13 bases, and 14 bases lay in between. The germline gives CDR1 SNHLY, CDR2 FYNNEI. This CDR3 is CASTTGPSPLHF. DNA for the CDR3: TGTGCCAGCACGACAGGCCCGAGCCCCCTCCACTTT.